This T cell receptor beta chain comes out of a study of blood T cell repertoires in COVID-19 (dated by TCRdb to about 2020). For context, the study as a whole: The collaborator samples originated in the United States, Italy and Spain and spanned the acute and convalescent phases of COVID-19. The prospective study material was composed of cDNA or gDNA derived from T cells, B-cell-depleted T cells, or PBMCs. The samples were drawn from the first 160 participants of the ongoing ImmuneRACE study and from 950 to 1,500 subjects provided by 6 global collaborators. Sample metadata almost always included a de-identified subject ID, COVID-19 status, age in years and sex. Where available, HLA class I and class II types were obtained from metadata supplied by the sample provider rather than from assay-based typing. The repertoires were made available in a free public database intended to serve as a resource for research on the immune response to SARS-CoV-2. Deeply sampled blood TCRbeta repertoires from subjects exposed to, actively infected with, or recovered from COVID-19 were included in the dataset.

The CDR3 starts with the cysteine, ends with the phenylalanine, and has 16 residues. The CDR3 DNA has 48 bases and is translated from base 1. The germline V gene gives CDR1 as MDHEN and CDR2 as SYDVKM. At the junction V is shortened by 5 bases and J by 8 bases, with 21 bases in between. Overall study results and their limits: The quantity of clinical and demographic metadata differed by source and by participant and was supplied without curation.

As to this clone: Its antigen remains undetermined. Base qualities are not recorded, but no much larger clone differs from it by a single base.

The immunoSEQ Assay, a bias-controlled multiplex PCR, was used to amplify TCRbeta CDR3 regions from genomic DNA. The paper's processing steps were these. Within the assay, amplification of reference gene primers was used to estimate how many nucleated cells each sample contained. Sequence reads were collapsed and filtered to measure the absolute abundance of every unique TCRbeta CDR3 rearrangement. For each sample, productive Simpson clonality was calculated as the square root of Simpson's diversity index across productive rearrangements. TCRdb obtained this table from immuneACCESS and retained in-frame rearrangements with V and J assigned. These tables miss some clones; where compared with another copy, unresolved V genes account for less than half of the shortfall, and the remainder is unexplained. That table supplies the V and J calls and clone size; D and trimming were determined from the DNA. Counted in this sample were around 80,000 clones; about four fifths of them appeared once. The ten biggest clones cover around 5% of the sample.

Each collaborating institution followed its own protocols to collect whole blood in K2EDTA tubes. For TCRbeta analysis, collaborator samples were shipped as frozen whole blood, as isolated PBMCs, or as DNA extracted from either sample type. Recombination connected TRBV28 to TRBJ1-4; the D region possibly corresponds to TRBD1 (6 bases align). The receptor was isolated from an elderly woman with active or convalescent COVID-19. Material: peripheral blood. The DNA sequence reads TGTGCCAGCAGTGGGGGGGCAGGGGCGCCGCGGGAAAAACTGTTTTTT. It translates to CASSGGAGAPREKLFF.